The rows below give T cell receptor beta chains drawn from one sample of a study of blood T cell repertoires in COVID-19. Some clones are missing from TCRdb's copy, which holds only in-frame ones; the method was immunoSEQ multiplex PCR. The table records fewer than 60,000 clones, roughly four fifths of them present only once. The sample was peripheral blood. The origin of the receptors is a woman older than 75 with COVID-19, enrolled during active disease. Both conserved end residues are part of each CDR3. The order of the fields is D gene, J gene, clone size, V gene, CDR3 DNA, CDR3 protein. D genes are given only for firm matches. The listing skips clone size in some rows; elsewhere it reads once, few, many or a size class.

NA | TRBJ2-7 | NA | TRBV6-5 | TGTGCCAGCAGCTCGGGACTTCGCTACGAGCAGTACTTC | CASSSGLRYEQYF
NA | TRBJ1-6 | few | TRBV7-3 | TGTGCCAGCAGCTTACGAGCAGGGGAGGGTAATTCACCCCTCCACTTT | CASSLRAGEGNSPLHF
TRBD2 | TRBJ2-7 | once | TRBV18 | TGTGCCAGCTCACTGGACCAAGCGGGAGGACTCCAGGGCGAGCAGTACTTC | CASSLDQAGGLQGEQYF
NA | TRBJ2-7 | once | TRBV27 | TGTGCCAGCAGTTCGTCTAGCTCCTACGAGCAGTACTTC | CASSSSSSYEQYF
NA | TRBJ2-7 | NA | TRBV19 | TGTGCCAGTAGCTTCAACCGACTTAGCTCCTACGAGCAGTACTTC | CASSFNRLSSYEQYF
TRBD1 | TRBJ1-1 | NA | TRBV30 | TGTGCCTGGAGCCGACAGGGGAGGACCGTGAACACTGAAGCTTTCTTT | CAWSRQGRTVNTEAFF
NA | TRBJ1-6 | NA | TRBV5-1 | TGCGCCAGCAGCACTAACCCCAATTCACCCCTCCACTTT | CASSTNPNSPLHF
NA | TRBJ2-7 | NA | TRBV27 | TGTGCCAGCAGTTTATGGTCAGTTCCAGGTGAGCAGTACTTC | CASSLWSVPGEQYF
TRBD2 | TRBJ2-1 | NA | TRBV2 | TGTGCCAGCAGTCGGGAGGGCGATGAGCAGTTCTTC | CASSREGDEQFF
NA | TRBJ1-2 | once | TRBV6-5 | TGTGCCAGTGGGGCCCGGAACTATGGCTACACCTTC | CASGARNYGYTF
NA | TRBJ1-1 | NA | TRBV25-1 | TGTGCCAGCAGTGAAGGTGGGTGGAGCATGAACACTGAAGCTTTCTTT | CASSEGGWSMNTEAFF
NA | TRBJ2-7 | NA | TRBV19 | TGTGCCAGTAGTATTCAGCGGAGGGGTCTCTACGAGCAGTACTTC | CASSIQRRGLYEQYF
NA | TRBJ1-2 | NA | TRBV19 | TGTGCCGCCCTTGGCCCCCTCTATGGCTACACCTTC | CAALGPLYGYTF
NA | TRBJ1-1 | NA | TRBV11-3 | TGTGCCAGCAGCTTAGGGGGCGGGAGCACTGAAGCTTTCTTT | CASSLGGGSTEAFF
NA | TRBJ2-7 | NA | TRBV5-1 | TGCGCCAGCAGCTTGGTAGAGAGTTACGAGCAGTACTTC | CASSLVESYEQYF
NA | TRBJ1-1 | NA | TRBV7-9 | TGTGCCAGCAGCGGGGAGACAGGGAACACTGAAGCTTTCTTT | CASSGETGNTEAFF
TRBD1 | TRBJ1-2 | once | TRBV9 | TGTGCCAGCAGCGAGGCTGGGACAGCGAGTGGCTACACCTTC | CASSEAGTASGYTF
NA | TRBJ2-7 | once | TRBV3-1/TRBV3-2 | TGTGCCAGCAGCCCTCCTCGGAGGATAAACAGTAGAGAGCAGTACTTC | CASSPPRRINSREQYF
NA | TRBJ1-2 | NA | TRBV30 | TGTGCCTGGAGTGCCCTGGGGGGGAATGATGGCTACACCTTC | CAWSALGGNDGYTF
TRBD1 | TRBJ1-4 | NA | TRBV12-3/TRBV12-4 | TGTGCCAGCAGCTCACAGGGGGCTGAAAAACTGTTTTTT | CASSSQGAEKLFF
NA | TRBJ2-1 | NA | TRBV27 | TGTGCCAGCGGCTCCTATCCCCCCCTAGCAACGAGGGTGCAGTTCTTC | CASGSYPPLATRVQFF
NA | TRBJ1-5 | NA | TRBV25-1 | TGTGCCAGCGGCAGGGGTTCGGGCAATCAGCCCCAGCATTTT | CASGRGSGNQPQHF
NA | TRBJ1-3 | NA | TRBV2 | TGTGCCAGCAGGGCCCAGGGCCTTTCTGGAAACACCATATATTTT | CASRAQGLSGNTIYF